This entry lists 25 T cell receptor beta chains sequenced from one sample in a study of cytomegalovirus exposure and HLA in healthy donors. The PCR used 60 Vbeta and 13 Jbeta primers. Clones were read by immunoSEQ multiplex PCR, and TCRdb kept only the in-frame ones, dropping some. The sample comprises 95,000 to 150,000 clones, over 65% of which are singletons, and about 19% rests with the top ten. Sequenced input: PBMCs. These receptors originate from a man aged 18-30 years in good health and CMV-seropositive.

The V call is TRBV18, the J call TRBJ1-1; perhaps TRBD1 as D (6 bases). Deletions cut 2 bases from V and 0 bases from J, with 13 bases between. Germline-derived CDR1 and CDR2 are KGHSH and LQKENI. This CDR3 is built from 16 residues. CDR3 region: CASSPTLGTMNTEAFF. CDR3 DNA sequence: TGTGCCAGCTCACCAACGTTGGGGACAATGAACACTGAAGCTTTCTTT.

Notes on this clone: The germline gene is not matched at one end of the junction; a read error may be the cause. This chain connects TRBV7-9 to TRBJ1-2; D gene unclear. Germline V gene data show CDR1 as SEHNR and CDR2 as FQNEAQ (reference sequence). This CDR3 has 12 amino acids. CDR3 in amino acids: CSSSLGGRGYTF. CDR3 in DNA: TGTTCCAGCAGCTTGGGCGGGCGGGGCTACACCTTC.

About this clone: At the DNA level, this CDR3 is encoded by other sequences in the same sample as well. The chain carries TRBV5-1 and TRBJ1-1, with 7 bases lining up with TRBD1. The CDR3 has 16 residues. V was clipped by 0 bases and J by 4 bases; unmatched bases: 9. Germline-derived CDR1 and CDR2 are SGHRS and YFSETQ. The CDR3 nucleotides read TGCGCCAGCAGCTTGGAAGCAGGGGGATTAGGCACTGAAGCTTTCTTT. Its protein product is CASSLEAGGLGTEAFF.

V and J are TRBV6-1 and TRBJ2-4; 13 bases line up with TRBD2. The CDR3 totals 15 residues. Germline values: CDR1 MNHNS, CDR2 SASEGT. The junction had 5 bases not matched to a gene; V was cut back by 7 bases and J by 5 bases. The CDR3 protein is CASTQGLAGQNIQYF. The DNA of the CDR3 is TGTGCCAGCACCCAGGGACTAGCGGGGCAAAACATTCAGTACTTC.

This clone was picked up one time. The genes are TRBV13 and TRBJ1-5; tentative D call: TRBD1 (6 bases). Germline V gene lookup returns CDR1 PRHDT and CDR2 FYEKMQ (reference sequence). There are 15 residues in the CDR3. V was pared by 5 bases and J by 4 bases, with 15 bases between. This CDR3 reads CASSLWTEPNQPQHF. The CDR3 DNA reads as TGTGCCAGCAGCCTCTGGACAGAGCCAAATCAGCCCCAGCATTTT.

The CDR3 here is CASSLFRDRGGEQYF. The CDR3 nucleotides read TGTGCCAGCAGTTTATTCCGGGACAGGGGAGGCGAGCAGTACTTC. V gene TRBV27 combines with J gene TRBJ2-7; TRBD1 agrees at 10 bases. The CDR3 has 15 residues. Germline V CDR1 and CDR2: MNHEY, SMNVEV (reference sequence). The ends lost 1 base at V and 6 bases at J; junction bases unmatched: 6.

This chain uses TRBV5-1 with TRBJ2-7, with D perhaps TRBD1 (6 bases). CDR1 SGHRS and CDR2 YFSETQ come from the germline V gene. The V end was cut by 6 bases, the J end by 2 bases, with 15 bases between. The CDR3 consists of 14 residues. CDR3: CASTHSGTTYEQYF. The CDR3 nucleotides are TGCGCCAGCACCCATTCCGGGACAACCTACGAGCAGTACTTC.

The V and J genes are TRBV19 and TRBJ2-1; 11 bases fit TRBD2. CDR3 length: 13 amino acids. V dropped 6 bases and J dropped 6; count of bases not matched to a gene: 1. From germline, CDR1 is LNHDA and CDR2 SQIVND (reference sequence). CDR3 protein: CASRLAGGNEQFF. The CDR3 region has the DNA TGTGCCAGTAGGCTAGCGGGGGGCAATGAGCAGTTCTTC.

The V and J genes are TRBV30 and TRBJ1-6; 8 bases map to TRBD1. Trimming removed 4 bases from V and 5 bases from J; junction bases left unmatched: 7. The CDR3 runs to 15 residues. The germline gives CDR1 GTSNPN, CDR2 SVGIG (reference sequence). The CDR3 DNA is TGTGCCTGGACCCTACAGGGGGAGGATAATTCACCCCTCCACTTT. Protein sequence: CAWTLQGEDNSPLHF.

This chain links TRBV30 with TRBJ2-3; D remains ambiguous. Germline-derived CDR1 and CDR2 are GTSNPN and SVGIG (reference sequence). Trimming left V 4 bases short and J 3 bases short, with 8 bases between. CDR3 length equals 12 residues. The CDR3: CAWTLSTDTQYF. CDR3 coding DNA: TGTGCCTGGACCTTATCTACAGATACGCAGTATTTT.

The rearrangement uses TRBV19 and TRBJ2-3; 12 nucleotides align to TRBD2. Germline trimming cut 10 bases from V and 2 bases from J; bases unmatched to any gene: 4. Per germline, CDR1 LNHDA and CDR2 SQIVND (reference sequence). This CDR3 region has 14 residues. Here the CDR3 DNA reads TGTGCCAACGCTAGCGGGGGGGACACAGATACGCAGTATTTT. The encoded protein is CANASGGDTDTQYF.

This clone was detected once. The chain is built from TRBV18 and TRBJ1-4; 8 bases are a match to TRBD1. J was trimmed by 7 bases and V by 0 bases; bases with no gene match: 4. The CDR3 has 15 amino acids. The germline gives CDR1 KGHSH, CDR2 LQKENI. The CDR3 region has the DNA TGTGCCAGCTCACCACCGGGAGGGACAGGTGAAAAACTGTTTTTT. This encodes CASSPPGGTGEKLFF. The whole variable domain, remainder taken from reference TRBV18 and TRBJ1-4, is NAGVMQNPRHLVRRRGQEARLRCSPMKGHSHVYWYRQLPEEGLKFMVYLQKENIIDESGMPKERFSAEFPKEGPSILRIQQVVRGDSAAYFCASSPPGGTGEKLFFGSGTQLSVL.

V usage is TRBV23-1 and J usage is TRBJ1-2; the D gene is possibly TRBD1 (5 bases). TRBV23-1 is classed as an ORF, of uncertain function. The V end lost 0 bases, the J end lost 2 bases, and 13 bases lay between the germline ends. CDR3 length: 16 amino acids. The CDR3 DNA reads TGCGCCAGCAGTCAATCGAGGCAGGGCTACAACTATGGCTACACCTTC. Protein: CASSQSRQGYNYGYTF.

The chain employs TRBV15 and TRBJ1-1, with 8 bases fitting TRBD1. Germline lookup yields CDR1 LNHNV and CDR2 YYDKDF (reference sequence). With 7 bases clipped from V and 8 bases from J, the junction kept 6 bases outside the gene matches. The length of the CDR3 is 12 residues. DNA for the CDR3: TGTGCCACCAAGGAGGGGGACAGGGAAGCTTTCTTT. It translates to CATKEGDREAFF. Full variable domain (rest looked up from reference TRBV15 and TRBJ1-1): DAMVIQNPRYQVTQFGKPVTLSCSQTLNHNVMYWYQQKSSQAPKLLFHYYDKDFNNEADTPDNFQSRRPNTSFCFLDIRSPGLGDTAMYLCATKEGDREAFFGQGTRLTVV.

The CDR3 DNA follows: TGTGCCATCAGTGAGGATCGATGGTGGGGAGGGGATGAAAAACTGTTTTTT. Its translation is CAISEDRWWGGDEKLFF. This rearrangement joins TRBV10-3 to TRBJ1-4; D is possibly TRBD1 (5 bases). The CDR3 consists of 17 residues. The germline V gene encodes CDR1 ENHRY and CDR2 SYGVKD. V gave up 2 bases and J gave up 6 bases, with 19 bases separating them.

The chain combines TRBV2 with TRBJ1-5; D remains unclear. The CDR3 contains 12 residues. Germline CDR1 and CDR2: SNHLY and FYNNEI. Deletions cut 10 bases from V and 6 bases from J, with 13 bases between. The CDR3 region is CATSIGIQPQHF. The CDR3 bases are TGTGCCACGTCAATCGGGATTCAGCCCCAGCATTTT.

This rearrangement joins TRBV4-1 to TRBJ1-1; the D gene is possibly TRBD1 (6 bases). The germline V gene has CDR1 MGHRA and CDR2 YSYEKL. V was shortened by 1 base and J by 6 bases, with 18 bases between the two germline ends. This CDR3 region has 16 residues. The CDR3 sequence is CASSQGFGSKGAEAFF. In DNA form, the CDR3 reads TGCGCCAGCAGCCAAGGATTTGGCTCCAAGGGGGCTGAAGCTTTCTTT.

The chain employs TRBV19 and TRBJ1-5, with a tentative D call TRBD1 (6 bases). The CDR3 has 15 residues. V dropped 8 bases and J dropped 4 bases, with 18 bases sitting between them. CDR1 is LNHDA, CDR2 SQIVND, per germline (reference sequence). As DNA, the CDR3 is TGTGCCAGTCGACCGGGACACGTCGGAAATCAGCCCCAGCATTTT. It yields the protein CASRPGHVGNQPQHF.

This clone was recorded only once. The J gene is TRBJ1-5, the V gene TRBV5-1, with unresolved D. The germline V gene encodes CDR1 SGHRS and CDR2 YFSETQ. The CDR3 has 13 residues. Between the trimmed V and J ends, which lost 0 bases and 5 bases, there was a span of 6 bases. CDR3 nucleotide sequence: TGCGCCAGCAGCTTGGTCGGGTATCAGCCCCAGCATTTT. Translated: CASSLVGYQPQHF.

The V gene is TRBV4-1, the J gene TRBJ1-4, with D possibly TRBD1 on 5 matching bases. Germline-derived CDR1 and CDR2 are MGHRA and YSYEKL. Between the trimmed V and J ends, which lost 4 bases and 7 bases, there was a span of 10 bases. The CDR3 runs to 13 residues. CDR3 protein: CASSLRQSEKLFF. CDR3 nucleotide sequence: TGCGCCAGCAGCCTGCGACAGTCTGAAAAACTGTTTTTT.

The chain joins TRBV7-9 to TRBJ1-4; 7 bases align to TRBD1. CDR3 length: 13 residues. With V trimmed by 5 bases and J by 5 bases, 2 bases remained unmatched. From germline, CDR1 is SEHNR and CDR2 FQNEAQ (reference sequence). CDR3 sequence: CASSPTGNEKLFF. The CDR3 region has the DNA TGTGCCAGCAGCCCGACAGGGAATGAAAAACTGTTTTTT.

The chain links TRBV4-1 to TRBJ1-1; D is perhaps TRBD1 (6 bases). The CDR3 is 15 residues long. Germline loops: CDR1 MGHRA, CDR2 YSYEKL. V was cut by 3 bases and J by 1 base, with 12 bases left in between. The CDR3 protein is CASSHLTGWNTEAFF. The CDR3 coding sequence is TGCGCCAGCAGCCACCTGACAGGATGGAACACTGAAGCTTTCTTT.

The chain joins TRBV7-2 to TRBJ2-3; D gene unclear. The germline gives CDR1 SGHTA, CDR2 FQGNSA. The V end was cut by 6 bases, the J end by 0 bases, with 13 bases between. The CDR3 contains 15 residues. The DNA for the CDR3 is TGTGCCAGCAGAACAAGCGCTTCTAGCACAGATACGCAGTATTTT. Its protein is CASRTSASSTDTQYF.

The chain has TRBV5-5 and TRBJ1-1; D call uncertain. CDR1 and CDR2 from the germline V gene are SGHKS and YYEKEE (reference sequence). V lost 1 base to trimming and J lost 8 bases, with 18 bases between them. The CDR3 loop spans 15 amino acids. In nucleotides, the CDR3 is TGTGCCAGCAGCTTGACGGTCGGCGGGGTGAAAGAAGCTTTCTTT. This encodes CASSLTVGGVKEAFF.

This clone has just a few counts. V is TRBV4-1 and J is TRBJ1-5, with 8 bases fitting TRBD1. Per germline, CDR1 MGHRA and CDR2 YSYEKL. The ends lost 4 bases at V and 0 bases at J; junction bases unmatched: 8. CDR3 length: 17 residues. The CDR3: CASSRVTGADSNQPQHF. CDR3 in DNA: TGCGCCAGCAGCCGAGTGACAGGGGCCGATAGCAATCAGCCCCAGCATTTT.